The source of this T cell receptor beta chain is a study of technical replicates of blood from several donors (dated by TCRdb to the late 2010s). For this clone: This receptor's antigen is unknown. No base quality values were provided; no much bigger clone lies one nucleotide off.

Library preparation employed the immunoSEQ multiplex PCR assay. TCRdb's version of the immuneACCESS table is confined to in-frame rearrangements and falls short of the full clone set. An unresolved V gene accounts for under half of the shortfall where checked; the remainder is of unknown origin. In all, the sample holds 76,000 or so clones, and around 90% of those were seen once. The biggest ten clones account for around 0.26% of the sample. Cut back by 3 bases and 0 bases, the V and J ends lie 15 bases apart. For CDR1 and CDR2, the germline V gene lists SGHVS and FNYEAQ. The CDR3 covers 16 residues, taking in both the cysteine and the phenylalanine. Of the read, only the CDR3 DNA is kept; its 48 bases are in frame from base 1.

Source material: T cells isolated from PBMCs. The V and J genes are TRBV7-6 and TRBJ2-7, with the D gene not confidently named. The origin of this receptor is a human donor in good health. The nucleotides read TGTGCCAGCAGCTTCGACCCCCCCCCGGGCTCCTACGAGCAGTACTTC. This is translated as CASSFDPPPGSYEQYF.